The clone carrying this TCR beta chain was seen more than once but under ten times. The target antigen is unknown. This specimen comes from a study of T cell repertoires in cytomegalovirus infection. About the research overall: CMV epitopes in the study were HLA-C-restricted (recently identified) and HLA-B-restricted (well studied). General study results and limits: HLA-C-restricted CMV-specific TCR beta clonotypes prevailed in the ex vivo response.

TCRdb reanalysed the reads using MiXCR and keeps one entry per CDR3 protein. The repertoire has about 830,000 distinct CDR3 sequences, approximately 30% of them found once; the top ten carry around 12%. The input for sequencing was cultured CD8+ T cells from PBMCs, taken from culture after CMV antigen stimulation. This TCR was recovered from a human donor in good health (CMV status not recorded). Some clones in this sample may be carry-over from other donors' samples.

The CDR3 sequence: CSVRWGANEQFF. In nucleotides, the CDR3 is TGCAGCGTCCGATGGGGCGCTAATGAGCAGTTCTTC. V gene TRBV29-1 combines with J gene TRBJ2-1, with TRBD1 as a possible D gene (5 bases). Germline loops: CDR1 SQVTM, CDR2 ANQGSEA. Trimming removed 6 bases at V and 7 bases at J, with 13 bases between. This CDR3 is built from 12 residues.